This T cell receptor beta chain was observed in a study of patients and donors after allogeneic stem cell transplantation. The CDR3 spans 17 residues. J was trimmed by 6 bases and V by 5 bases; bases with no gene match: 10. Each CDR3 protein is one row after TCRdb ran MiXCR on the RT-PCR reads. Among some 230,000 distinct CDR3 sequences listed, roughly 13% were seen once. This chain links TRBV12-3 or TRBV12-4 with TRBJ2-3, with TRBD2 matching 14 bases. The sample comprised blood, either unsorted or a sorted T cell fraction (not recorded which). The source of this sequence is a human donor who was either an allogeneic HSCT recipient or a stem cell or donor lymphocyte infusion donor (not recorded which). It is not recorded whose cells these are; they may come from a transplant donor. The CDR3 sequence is CASSPGLAGGGRDTQYF. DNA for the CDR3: TGTGCCAGCAGTCCCGGACTAGCGGGAGGAGGGAGGGATACGCAGTATTTT.